The next 27 T cell receptor beta chains were all read from a single sample in a study of blood T cell repertoires in COVID-19. The data were produced by immunoSEQ multiplex PCR, yet TCRdb's version contains in-frame clones alone and is incomplete. The sample has approximately 42,000 clones, over 65% seen once; the top ten hold 50% to 75%. The sequencing input was peripheral blood. The receptors here all came from a man at least 80 years old with acute or convalescent COVID-19.

The rearrangement joins TRBV30 to TRBJ1-2, with no clear D. Germline V gene data show CDR1 as GTSNPN and CDR2 as SVGIG (reference sequence). CDR3 size: 13 residues. V lost 3 bases, J lost 8 bases, and 16 bases lay in between. The CDR3 DNA reads TGTGCCTGGAGACGGTTAGGTGGGAGAGGCTACACCTTC. Its translation is CAWRRLGGRGYTF.

The V call is TRBV15, the J call TRBJ1-2; D is ambiguous. Per the germline V gene, CDR1 is LNHNV and CDR2 is YYDKDF (reference sequence). This CDR3 contains 16 residues. The ends were cut back, 0 bases at V and 4 bases at J, with 15 bases in the middle. This CDR3 is CATSRDFIPGGYGYTF. CDR3 sequence (DNA): TGTGCCACCAGCAGAGATTTCATCCCTGGCGGCTATGGCTACACCTTC.

The chain couples TRBV7-2 to TRBJ1-5, with a tentative D call TRBD1 (6 bases). Trimming took off 4 bases at V and 3 bases at J, with 7 bases between the two ends. This CDR3 contains 13 residues. Germline loops: CDR1 SGHTA, CDR2 FQGNSA. CDR3 region: CASSSGHNQPQHF. For the CDR3, the DNA is TGTGCCAGCAGCTCGGGACACAATCAGCCCCAGCATTTT.

The chain has TRBV14 and TRBJ2-2, with a possible D match to TRBD1 (6 bases). The V and J ends lost 6 bases and 1 base respectively, with 12 bases between them. This CDR3 is built from 15 residues. The germline gives CDR1 SGHDN, CDR2 FVKESK. CDR3 in DNA: TGTGCCAGCAGGAAGTCACAGGGGAACACCGGGGAGCTGTTTTTT. Protein: CASRKSQGNTGELFF.

V and J are TRBV6-5 and TRBJ2-7; 7 nucleotides match TRBD2. The J segment lost 3 bases and the V segment lost 6 bases, leaving 2 bases of the junction unmatched. The CDR3 is 12 residues long. Germline CDR1 is MNHEY and CDR2 is SVGAGI. CDR3 sequence reads: CASRERGYEQYF. The CDR3 DNA reads as TGTGCCAGCAGGGAGCGGGGCTACGAGCAGTACTTC.

The CDR3 DNA sequence: TGTGCCAGCAGCTTAGTTCCTATCTACGAGCAGTACTTC. Amino acids: CASSLVPIYEQYF. The chain links TRBV11-2 to TRBJ2-7; no reliable D call. The CDR3 is 13 residues long. Trimming took 1 base from V and 3 from J, leaving 7 bases between them. The germline V gene encodes CDR1 SGHAT and CDR2 FQNNGV.

This sequence joins TRBV7-9 and TRBJ2-7; TRBD1 might be the D (6 bases). V shed 5 bases and J shed 2 bases, with 10 bases lying between them. The CDR3 spans 13 residues. Looked up from germline, CDR1 is SEHNR and CDR2 is FQNEAQ (reference sequence). The CDR3 sequence: CASSPDSTYEQYF. In DNA, the CDR3 is TGTGCCAGCAGCCCGGACAGTACCTACGAGCAGTACTTC.

The gene calls are TRBV7-8 and TRBJ2-7; D is perhaps TRBD1 or TRBD2 (5 bases each). The germline V gene encodes CDR1 SGHVS and CDR2 FQNEAQ. The CDR3 length is 14 residues. With 5 bases removed from V and 7 bases from J, the gap between germline ends came to 18 bases. The DNA of the CDR3 is TGTGCCAGCAGCCGAGAGGGGCAGGGATGGGAGCAGTACTTC. Amino acids: CASSREGQGWEQYF. Full variable domain (rest looked up from reference TRBV7-8 and TRBJ2-7): GAGVSQSPRYKVAKRGQDVALRCDPISGHVSLFWYQQALGQGPEFLTYFQNEAQLDKSGLPSDRFFAERPEGSVSTLKIQRTQQEDSAVYLCASSREGQGWEQYFGPGTRLTVT.

The chain links TRBV28 to TRBJ2-7; possibly TRBD2 for D (5 bases). Germline values: CDR1 MDHEN, CDR2 SYDVKM. V dropped 3 bases and J dropped 2 bases, with 8 bases sitting between them. This CDR3 spans 13 amino acids. The DNA of the CDR3 is TGTGCCAGCAGTTTCGGGGTTCCCTACGAGCAGTACTTC. This translates into CASSFGVPYEQYF.

The genes are TRBV29-1 and TRBJ2-5, with 10 positions matching TRBD1. Germline V CDR1 and CDR2: SQVTM, ANQGSEA. The CDR3 extends over 13 amino acids. Trimming removed 4 bases from V and 5 bases from J; junction bases left unmatched: 4. CDR3 loop: CSVATGGSETQYF. The CDR3 DNA reads TGCAGCGTTGCGACAGGGGGCAGTGAGACCCAGTACTTC.

The chain carries TRBV7-2 and TRBJ1-5; the D is unclear. CDR1 is SGHTA, CDR2 FQGNSA, per germline. V lost 2 bases, J lost 6 bases, and 17 bases lay in between. The CDR3 runs to 16 residues. This chain's CDR3 is CASSLLPHAGGQPQHF. The CDR3 bases are TGTGCCAGCAGCTTATTACCCCATGCGGGAGGTCAGCCCCAGCATTTT. Drawing the rest from reference TRBV7-2 and TRBJ1-5, the complete variable domain is GAGVSQSPSNKVTEKGKDVELRCDPISGHTALYWYRQSLGQGLEFLIYFQGNSAPDKSGLPSDRFSAERTGGSVSTLTIQRTQQEDSAVYLCASSLLPHAGGQPQHFGDGTRLSIL.

This chain links TRBV18 with TRBJ2-1; D is unclear. Trimming pared 6 bases from V and 6 bases from J, leaving 15 bases between. This CDR3 is 14 amino acids long. Looked up from germline, CDR1 is KGHSH and CDR2 is LQKENI. The CDR3 sequence is CASSPTPSGNEQFF. CDR3 DNA sequence: TGTGCCAGCTCTCCTACACCGTCAGGCAATGAGCAGTTCTTC.

This sequence joins TRBV29-1 and TRBJ2-5; a weak D match, TRBD1 (7 bases). The CDR3 is 13 amino acids. V lost 7 bases, J lost 4 bases, and 16 bases lay in between. The germline V gene encodes CDR1 SQVTM and CDR2 ANQGSEA. CDR3 loop: CSAGGGGAETQYF. The CDR3 bases are TGCAGCGCCGGAGGGGGCGGGGCAGAGACCCAGTACTTC.

The chain recombines TRBV28 with TRBJ1-3, with 7 bases fitting TRBD1. Germline trimming cut 2 bases from V and 2 bases from J; bases unmatched to any gene: 3. Germline CDR1 reads MDHEN; CDR2 reads SYDVKM. CDR3 length equals 15 residues. The CDR3 coding sequence is TGTGCCAGCAGTTTAGAGGGGACAGCTGGAAACACCATATATTTT. This encodes CASSLEGTAGNTIYF.

The rearrangement joins TRBV5-1 to TRBJ2-3, with D perhaps matching TRBD2 (5 bases). The CDR3 runs to 16 residues. Looked up from germline, CDR1 is SGHRS and CDR2 is YFSETQ. Between the trimmed V and J ends, which lost 7 bases and 2 bases, there was a span of 20 bases. CDR3 sequence reads: CASRPGDGIFTDTQYF. The CDR3 DNA follows: TGCGCCAGCCGTCCCGGGGATGGGATTTTCACAGATACGCAGTATTTT. The whole variable domain, remainder taken from reference TRBV5-1 and TRBJ2-3, is KAGVTQTPRYLIKTRGQQVTLSCSPISGHRSVSWYQQTPGQGLQFLFEYFSETQRNKGNFPGRFSGRQFSNSRSEMNVSTLELGDSALYLCASRPGDGIFTDTQYFGPGTRLTVL.

Here the CDR3 DNA reads TGTGCCAGCAGCTCTCACCTCGGGACAGGGGGCGGTTTCTACGAGCAGTACTTC. It specifies CASSSHLGTGGGFYEQYF. V and J are TRBV11-2 and TRBJ2-7; 12 bases line up with TRBD1. The V gene's germline CDR1 is SGHAT and CDR2 FQNNGV. The CDR3 has 18 amino acids. Unmatched junction bases numbered 13, after V lost 4 bases and J lost 3 bases.

The CDR3 DNA sequence: TGTGCCAGCTCATCAGGCTCTGGAAACACCATATATTTT. Translated, it gives CASSSGSGNTIYF. The V and J genes are TRBV18 and TRBJ1-3; no reliable D call. V lost 5 bases and J lost 0, with 5 bases in between. Germline assignment: CDR1 KGHSH and CDR2 LQKENI. The CDR3 totals 13 residues.

A single count supports this clone. This sequence joins TRBV5-5 and TRBJ2-7; possible D gene TRBD2, 5 bases. Germline lookup yields CDR1 SGHKS and CDR2 YYEKEE (reference sequence). V was pared by 5 bases and J by 3 bases, with 18 bases between. The CDR3 loop spans 15 amino acids. The CDR3 DNA follows: TGTGCCAGCAGTCCCGGCCATAGCGCCCGCTACGAGCAGTACTTC. It encodes CASSPGHSARYEQYF.

The chain couples TRBV12-3 or TRBV12-4 to TRBJ2-7; weak D call: TRBD2 (7 bases). V lost 10 bases to trimming and J lost 7 bases, with 17 bases between them. This CDR3 region has 12 residues. CDR3: CATKGEGPEQYF. CDR3 in DNA: TGTGCCACCAAGGGGGAGGGGCCGGAGCAGTACTTC.

This clone was observed a handful of times. The DNA for the CDR3 is TGTGCCAGCAGCCCAAAGACAGGGGGCGGCTACACCTTC. It codes for CASSPKTGGGYTF. The chain links TRBV7-9 to TRBJ1-2; 10 nucleotides agree with TRBD1. This CDR3 spans 13 amino acids. The ends lost 5 bases at V and 8 bases at J; junction bases unmatched: 5. Germline V CDR1 and CDR2: SEHNR, FQNEAQ (reference sequence).

Details on this clone: The junction does not match germline at one end; this may be a read error. The chain joins TRBV15 to TRBJ2-7, with D perhaps matching TRBD2 (6 bases). The germline V gene has CDR1 LNHNV and CDR2 YYDKDF (reference sequence). This CDR3 comprises 13 residues. The CDR3 protein is CATSRDTGLPVSF. The CDR3 DNA follows: TGTGCCACCAGCAGAGATACGGGACTCCCTGTGTCGTTC.

The V gene is TRBV6-5, the J gene TRBJ2-1, with D possibly being TRBD2 (6 bases). The CDR3 sequence is 15 residues long. V was cut by 5 bases and J by 9 bases, with 20 bases left in between. Germline values: CDR1 MNHEY, CDR2 SVGAGI. As DNA, the CDR3 is TGTGCCAGCAGTCCCTCCGGGGGACCCCGTCGTGAGCAGTTCTTC. This translates into CASSPSGGPRREQFF.

In nucleotides, the CDR3 is TGTGCCAGAAGCTGGGGGACAGGGGATACCACAGATACGCAGTATTTT. It encodes CARSWGTGDTTDTQYF. The chain recombines TRBV7-5 with TRBJ2-3; the table names TRBD1, a call not compared with the DNA. TRBV7-5 is an annotated pseudogene. The CDR3 contains 16 residues.

The V and J genes are TRBV18 and TRBJ2-7, with D tentatively TRBD2 (5 bases). V lost 4 bases, J lost 3 bases, and 13 bases lay in between. The length of the CDR3 is 14 residues. CDR1 is KGHSH and CDR2 is LQKENI in the germline V gene. This CDR3 is CASSLSGAGYEQYF. CDR3 nucleotide sequence: TGTGCCAGCTCACTCTCCGGTGCGGGCTACGAGCAGTACTTC.

The chain joins TRBV7-2 to TRBJ2-4, with D uncertain. Germline lookup yields CDR1 SGHTA and CDR2 FQGNSA. This CDR3 has 14 amino acids. Trimming cost V 5 bases and J 0 bases, with 8 bases left between them. CDR3 sequence: CASSLGAAKNIQYF. In DNA form, the CDR3 reads TGTGCCAGCAGCCTCGGTGCAGCCAAAAACATTCAGTACTTC.

The rearrangement uses TRBV9 and TRBJ2-2, with D possibly being TRBD2 (5 bases). The CDR3 contains 15 residues. V was cut by 0 bases and J by 4 bases, with 10 bases left in between. Germline-derived CDR1 and CDR2 are SGDLS and YYNGEE. The chain's CDR3 is CASSVGGVTTGELFF. CDR3 nucleotides: TGTGCCAGCAGCGTAGGGGGAGTGACCACCGGGGAGCTGTTTTTT.

V gene TRBV3-1 (or the pseudogene TRBV3-2) combines with J gene TRBJ2-1; D unresolved. Trimming removed 5 bases at V and 5 bases at J, with 7 bases between. Looked up from germline, CDR1 is LGHDT and CDR2 is YNNKEL (reference sequence). CDR3 length: 12 amino acids. The CDR3 here is CASSERNNEQFF. DNA for the CDR3: TGTGCCAGCAGCGAGAGAAACAATGAGCAGTTCTTC.